Listed here is a single T cell receptor beta chain. What it recognizes is unknown. Here immunoSEQ multiplex PCR was the method, and the copy in TCRdb shows in-frame clones only, minus some. Of tens of thousands of clones listed, 80% to 85% are singletons. The record originates from a study of OX40 agonist ivuxolimab in advanced cancers. Across the study: An agonistic human IgG2 monoclonal antibody against OX40 (CD134) was given. Participants could have had prior anti-PD-1, anti-PD-L1 or anti-CTLA-4 therapy, and around 43% had some.

Findings and limits, study-wide: Antigen specificity of clonally expanded peripheral T cells was not established.

The receptor was isolated from an adult with an advanced solid tumor such as melanoma, head and neck, liver or kidney cancer. Specimen: CD4+ or CD8+ T cells sorted from blood, collected in a trial of the OX40 agonist ivuxolimab.

CDR3 sequence: CASSYDTLMNTEAFF. CDR3 sequence (DNA): TGTGCCAGCAGTTACGACACTCTTATGAACACTGAAGCTTTCTTT. V and J are TRBV6-5 and TRBJ1-1; no firm D call. Germline V gene data show CDR1 as MNHEY and CDR2 as SVGAGI. CDR3 length: 15 residues. V lost 2 bases to trimming and J lost 0 bases, with 10 bases between them.